This T cell receptor beta chain was observed in a study of OX40 agonist ivuxolimab in advanced cancers. Study in general: Recorded diagnoses for dose-escalation patients were hepatocellular carcinoma, melanoma, renal cell or head and neck cancer.

This clone occurred once. Its antigen remains unidentified. Patients with a history of autoimmune disease or on systemic immunosuppression were excluded. Study conclusions and caveats: The average count of expanded clones was higher among CD8+ T cells than among CD4+.

V was shortened by 1 base and J by 4 bases, with 8 bases between the two germline ends. Germline V gene data show CDR1 as MGHRA and CDR2 as YSYEKL. The CDR3 totals 13 residues. Libraries were prepared by immunoSEQ multiplex PCR; TCRdb keeps only in-frame clonotypes and omits some of them. Among 65,000 to 90,000 clones listed, 85% to 90% were seen once. This chain connects TRBV4-1 to TRBJ2-7, with TRBD2 as a possible D gene (5 bases). Sequencing used CD4+ or CD8+ T cells sorted from blood, obtained in a trial of the OX40 agonist ivuxolimab. The source of this sequence is an adult with an advanced solid tumor such as melanoma, head and neck, liver or kidney cancer. CDR3 region: CASSQVLAYEQYF. The CDR3 DNA reads TGCGCCAGCAGCCAAGTGCTAGCTTACGAGCAGTACTTC.